These 3 T cell receptor beta chains originate from one sample sequenced in a study of regulatory T cells in long-lasting Graves disease. Time point noted: newly diagnosed GD, antithyroid drugs for less than 3 months. With RNA extracted from PBMCs as input, the TCR library was made. Construction of the TCR beta libraries employed iRepertoire HTBI primers in conjunction with Arm-PCR of CDR3 regions. TCRdb called the multiplex PCR reads again in MiXCR, with one record for every CDR3 protein. The profile shows around 500,000 distinct CDR3 sequences, approximately 12% of them singletons. These sequences were also reported in another study, on T cells in Graves' hyperthyroidism and ophthalmopathy.

The material sequenced was peripheral blood mononuclear cells (PBMCs), taken at new diagnosis, from a patient treated with antithyroid drugs. The receptors derive from a woman in her twenties or thirties with Graves disease.

V is TRBV5-1 and J is TRBJ2-7; 7 bases are shared with TRBD1. The V gene's germline CDR1 is SGHRS and CDR2 YFSETQ. The CDR3 has 14 residues. The junction had 12 bases not matched to a gene; V was cut back by 7 bases and J by 5 bases. The CDR3 loop is CASGSSTGFDEQYF. CDR3 coding DNA: TGCGCCAGCGGATCGTCGACAGGGTTCGACGAGCAGTACTTC.

This clonotype was seen at least ten times. The chain employs TRBV24-1 and TRBJ2-5; 7 nucleotides line up with TRBD1. The CDR3 has 15 amino acids. Germline V CDR1 and CDR2: KGHDR, SFDVKD. Trimming cost V 4 bases and J 0 bases; bases outside gene matches: 4. CDR3 nucleotides: TGTGCCACCAGTGACCCGGGACAGTACCAAGAGACCCAGTACTTC. Its translation is CATSDPGQYQETQYF.

The V call is TRBV2, the J call TRBJ1-1, with a weak D call TRBD1 (5 bases). From germline, CDR1 is SNHLY and CDR2 FYNNEI. The CDR3 contains 16 residues. V dropped 4 bases and J dropped 3 bases, with 18 bases sitting between them. In DNA form, the CDR3 reads TGTGCCAGCAGTGGGGGATGGCAGGGCTGGGACACTGAAGCTTTCTTT. Its protein is CASSGGWQGWDTEAFF.